The present entry profiles one TCR beta chain with its context. What antigen it recognizes has not been identified. The sample holds no much larger clone one base away, and base qualities are not on file. Libraries were constructed by the immunoSEQ multiplex PCR assay. The multiplex PCR relied on a mix of 60 forward primers for TCR Vbeta segments and 13 reverse primers for TCR Jbeta segments. The CDR3 region of rearranged TCR beta genes was amplified from genomic DNA by a multiplex PCR assay. Amplified TCR beta libraries were sequenced as 87-base-pair reads on the Illumina HiSeq System. The authors' pipeline ran thus. In a later analysis, tens of millions of unique TCR beta chains were counted across the 666 repertoires, and about 10 million of these chains were shared by at least two donors. Raw reads were error-corrected and collapsed into unique sequences with a nearest-neighbor algorithm that merged closely related sequences to remove PCR and sequencing errors. Alignment of CDR3 sequences to IMGT reference sequences was used to assign V, D and J gene segments. For a sequence to be retained, at least a six-nucleotide match to both a V gene segment and a J gene segment was required. Rearrangements were classified as productive when the CDR3 lacked stop codons and remained in frame with V and J, and all other rearrangements were classified as non-productive. Following IMGT convention, CDR3 was defined as the stretch from the second conserved V-encoded cysteine up to the conserved J-encoded phenylalanine. In an earlier analysis of around 540 of the donors, sequences lacking an unambiguous match to a single V gene segment were excluded. An earlier analysis of a few hundred of the donors called V segments functional above 56.7% productive rearrangements and segregating when the between-donor standard deviation exceeded 5%. A statistical classification framework was built to diagnose cytomegalovirus status from the catalog of TCR beta chain sequences. In a later analysis, V and J genes were assigned by comparing TCR nucleotide sequences against IMGT/GENE-DB human TR gene sequences. In a later analysis, CDR3 sequences and most-parsimonious VDJ recombination scenarios were assigned using the TCRdist pipeline. In a later analysis, each TCR beta chain was defined by its CDR3 amino acid sequence together with its V-gene family, and reads lacking a unique V-gene family were excluded. A later analysis removed roughly 590 highly shared, low-generation-probability nucleotide sequences to deal with suspected cross-contamination and a sequencing artifact. For each public chain, a later analysis derived a clonal expansion index from normalized ranks of inferred template counts within each repertoire. In a later analysis, generation probabilities were computed with a VDJ recombination model fitted to out-of-frame rearrangements, and the resulting probabilities were checked against IGoR. In a later analysis, hypergeometric tests were used to score TCR-TCR, TCR-HLA and TCR-CMV co-occurrence, with a repertoire-size bias correction applied to TCR pairs. False discovery rates were estimated in a later analysis by permuting HLA or CMV assignments 20 times. In a later analysis, co-occurring TCRs were grouped using DBSCAN, with TCRdist sequence similarity added in when clustering inside HLA-allele-positive subsets. Co-occurrence clustering excluded repertoires with fewer than 30,000 or more than 120,000 public chains, plus five with anomalous nucleotide sharing. Held by TCRdb, this immuneACCESS table contains in-frame sequences only and omits some clones. Under half of the omission traces to an unresolved V gene where checked; the cause of the rest is unknown. Clonal size and the V and J genes are those of that table, whereas D and trimming came from the DNA. The sample contains some 130,000 clones, 75% to 90% of them found a single time. The top ten clones comprise around 3% of the sample.

At the junction V is shortened by 7 bases and J by 0 bases; bases outside the gene matches: 6. The CDR3 starts with the cysteine, ends with the phenylalanine, and has 14 residues. The CDR3 DNA has 42 bases and is translated from base 1. CDR1 and CDR2 were assigned from the germline V gene as SGHRS and YFSETQ. This sample is part of a study of cytomegalovirus exposure and HLA in healthy donors (dated by TCRdb to about 2017). Broadly, across the study: According to an earlier analysis of several hundred of the donors, about 170 million T cells yielded some 120 million unique TCR beta sequences and about 300 Gb of sequence data. In a later analysis, previously published TCR beta repertoires from 666 donors were re-analyzed and high-resolution HLA genotyping was added so that TCR occurrence patterns could be studied. Besides the first cohort of roughly 660 subjects, a separate validation cohort made up of over 100 different subjects was used. Rather than drawing on any new phenotypic data, the later analysis identified candidate immune exposures from TCR beta sequences and the way those sequences occurred across donors. Every repertoire in the discovery cohort had been generated on one and the same sequencing platform. Among around 400 genotyped donors of the cohort, an average of 235,054 unique TCR beta nucleotide sequences were sequenced per donor, roughly 20% of them non-productive. HLA typing included class I and class II loci at four-digit resolution. The study profiled the T cell repertoires of approximately 700 subjects by immunosequencing and related them to cytomegalovirus serostatus. An earlier analysis of approximately 630 of the donors applied high-throughput TCR beta sequencing to assess whether each TCR beta V gene segment acted as functional or pseudogenic. Typing coverage varied by locus: about 620-630 donors for A, B, C, DRB1 and DQB1; more than 500 for DQA1; over 600 for DPA1; around 490 for DPB1. An early release covering 500 to 750 HLA-typed donors comprised about 300 gigabases of sequencing data and roughly 85 million unique TCR sequences. Roughly 5 DR-DQ haplotypes were handled as single units for association and clustering, since linkage in the cohort was strong. Alongside the repertoire data, information on donor age, sex, ethnicity and CMV serostatus was compiled. Of the 300 to 500 genotyped donors, roughly 76% were placed in the genetic ancestry cluster associated with self-reported Caucasian donors. To predict cytomegalovirus infection status, the study combined high-throughput TCR immunosequencing, statistical association of individual TCRs with disease status, and machine learning. Genome-wide SNP genotypes for about 65% of the roughly 670 donors were used in a later genetic analysis, which treated that subset as a discovery cohort. The study aimed to test whether signatures of past pathogen exposure could be identified by cataloging public T cell receptors. Broad study findings and their caveats: Immune exposure information for the cohort was limited to CMV serostatus. In a later analysis, the rate of TCR association differed among HLA loci, with DRB1 alleles having the most associated TCRs and HLA-C alleles having the fewest. Most TCR sequences were seen in very few donors, while some public TCRs were found in many individuals. According to a later analysis, most CMV-associated TCR beta chains appeared to be HLA-restricted, and the HLA associations seemed to be driven largely by CMV exposure. The sequencing pipeline was judged likely to have produced a cluster of highly shared sequence variants as a technical artifact. A further reported finding was that TCR beta sequences accurately predicted the HLA-A and HLA-B alleles for most subjects in the first cohort. The study listed approximately 160 TCR beta chains as associated with cytomegalovirus. Some IMGT-functional V segments, including TRBV6-2 and TRBV6-3, could not be distinguished by the 87-base-pair reads and were therefore excluded. Three of the identified cytomegalovirus-associated TCR beta chains were confirmed in vitro to be specific for cytomegalovirus antigens. In this cohort, only TCR beta chains were sequenced, and detectable features were limited by the absence of alpha or paired-chain data. Roughly uniform sequencing depth across donors was assumed in presence/absence analyses, although this assumption may not hold. Correlated functional status among segregating V segments might reflect linkage disequilibrium, but an unknown experimental factor could not be ruled out. Roughly 15 rarely observed V segments, including chromosome 9 orphons, were excluded from the earlier analysis of a few hundred of the donors because counts were too low. According to the authors, the approach could potentially be generalized to other disease states and immunological phenotypes. Because some donors lacked HLA typing at each locus, the association tests relied only on the typed subset. A later analysis found that HLA-associated TCR beta chains were more clonally expanded and had lower generation probabilities than equally common non-associated chains. A later genetic analysis associated a missense DCLRE1C variant with V-gene and J-gene trimming of TCR beta chains, and an independent cohort replicated the association. Strong co-occurrence of HLA alleles, especially DR and DQ, made assigning TCR associations to individual alleles difficult. In an earlier analysis of approximately 590 of the donors, most TCR beta V segments appeared in productive rearrangements about 87% or about 30% of the time, broadly matching IMGT annotations. At a false discovery rate of 0.05, a later analysis linked roughly 17,000 TCR beta sequences to specific HLA alleles. In both the original and validation cohorts, the classifier was reported to diagnose cytomegalovirus status with high specificity and sensitivity. Compared with the 666-donor mean, donors in an Asian-associated ancestry cluster had fewer N-insertions in productive TCRs, according to a later genetic analysis. According to a later analysis, parvovirus B19, influenza, CMV and Epstein-Barr virus appeared linked to several top co-occurrence clusters.

The cohort was made up of under 800 healthy bone marrow donors. Cohort members were all nominally healthy when sampled, although unrecorded immune exposures were likely present. The donor was CMV seronegative and belonged to the group of more than 300 seronegative cohort members. Every donor gave a peripheral blood sample, and the peripheral blood mononuclear cells from that sample were used for TCR beta sequencing. Genomic DNA was extracted from the blood cell samples with the Qiagen DNeasy Blood Extraction Kit. The receptor was isolated from a male donor in good health and CMV-seronegative. The receptor chain draws on TRBV5-1 and TRBJ1-1; TRBD1 agrees with 7 junctional bases. The sample taken for sequencing was PBMCs. The CDR3 protein is CASGKGGLNTEAFF. At the DNA level, the sequence is TGCGCCAGCGGGAAAGGGGGCCTGAACACTGAAGCTTTCTTT.